The T cell receptor (beta chain) described here comes from a study of CD8+CD57+ T cells in acquired aplastic anemia. Remarks on this clonotype: Its specificity is unknown.

Study results and limitations: Between patients and controls, approximately 29 CD8+ CDR3 sequences were found in common. Between patients and controls, CD8+ Simpson's diversity did not vary significantly.

TCR beta VDJ and CDR3 profiling used genomic DNA as template. MiXCR was run by TCRdb on the reads, yielding one entry per CDR3 protein. The profile shows 180,000 or so distinct CDR3 sequences, about half of them singletons. Before being chosen for sequencing, patients had shown CD8+CD57+ cell expansion by flow cytometry. Each patient had severe acquired aplastic anemia. Each patient gave a blood sample that was collected before any therapy had been received. Sequenced sample: sorted CD4+, CD8+, or CD8+CD57+ T cells (not recorded which) from PBMCs. This clonotype originated in a human donor with aplastic anemia.

CDR3 nucleotide sequence: TGCGCCAGCAGCCAAGCTTCACCCTTGGACGAGCAGTACTTC. Translated: CASSQASPLDEQYF. This rearrangement joins TRBV4-1 to TRBJ2-7; D remains unclear. With 1 base removed from V and 5 bases from J, the gap between germline ends came to 12 bases. Per germline, CDR1 MGHRA and CDR2 YSYEKL. CDR3 length: 14 amino acids.